The TCR beta chain under discussion was sequenced for a study of Ad26.COV2.S vaccination and SARS-CoV-2 variants. General observations from the study: Total T cell responses, in the TCR breadth and depth analyses, may have been underestimated. Vaccinees showed greater spike-specific TCR breadth than placebo recipients. Whether participants received vaccine or placebo, their non-spike TCR breadth was similar.

Only one count was recorded for this clone. Its antigen is unidentified. Produced via immunoSEQ multiplex PCR; TCRdb's table is partial and in-frame only. The sample includes fewer than 150,000 clones, about nine tenths seen only once; the top ten take around 5%. Germline V gives CDR1 SGHVS, CDR2 FNYEAQ. This CDR3 contains 16 residues. After removal of 4 bases from V and 6 bases from J, the junction contained 15 bases not matched to a gene. This chain joins TRBV7-6 and TRBJ2-7, with TRBD2 matching over 7 bases. Sequencing used peripheral blood, obtained after recovery from COVID-19. The clonotype was recovered from a human donor who had recovered from COVID-19. The CDR3 region is CASSSMPWGGSGEQYF. CDR3 DNA: TGTGCCAGCAGCTCCATGCCCTGGGGGGGATCGGGCGAGCAGTACTTC.